The 6 T cell receptor beta chains listed next were all sequenced from one sample in a study of OX40 agonist ivuxolimab in advanced cancers. Sequencing was performed with immunoSEQ multiplex PCR; in TCRdb, only in-frame clones are kept and a portion is missing. The sample lists 100,000 to 120,000 clones; 85% to 95% were seen once. Sequenced here: CD4+ or CD8+ T cells sorted from blood, sampled in a trial of the OX40 agonist ivuxolimab. All receptors come from an adult with an advanced solid tumor such as melanoma, head and neck, liver or kidney cancer.

The J gene is TRBJ2-7, the V gene TRBV23-1; TRBD2 agrees at 11 bases. TRBV23-1 is given ORF status, its function remaining uncertain. There are 13 residues in the CDR3. V shed 10 bases and J 3 bases; nucleotides not matched to a gene: 5. CDR3 nucleotide sequence: TGCGCCAATCCGGGACTAGCGGACTACGAGCAGTACTTC. Translation: CANPGLADYEQYF.

This clone was seen a single time. V is TRBV10-3 and J is TRBJ2-7, with 9 bases matching TRBD1. V dropped 1 base and J dropped 5; count of bases not matched to a gene: 9. The germline gives CDR1 ENHRY, CDR2 SYGVKD. The CDR3 covers 16 residues. The CDR3 loop reads CAISEWMRGQGDEQYF. DNA of the CDR3: TGTGCCATCAGTGAGTGGATGAGGGGACAGGGAGACGAGCAGTACTTC.

The V call is TRBV29-1, the J call TRBJ2-1; the D gene is possibly TRBD2 (6 bases). V was cut by 6 bases and J by 7 bases, with 16 bases left in between. The CDR3 is 13 residues long. Germline CDR1 and CDR2: SQVTM and ANQGSEA. The CDR3 loop is CSVGGQEFNEQFF. The CDR3 region has the DNA TGCAGCGTGGGGGGTCAGGAATTTAATGAGCAGTTCTTC.

The chain joins TRBV6-1 to TRBJ2-7, with 9 bases aligning to TRBD1. With V trimmed by 6 bases and J by 2 bases, 8 bases remained unmatched. This CDR3 comprises 15 residues. Germline V gene sequence: CDR1 MNHNS, CDR2 SASEGT. CDR3 bases: TGTGCCAGCAGGGAGATGGGACAGGGTCCCTACGAGCAGTACTTC. Amino acid sequence: CASREMGQGPYEQYF.

The rearrangement joins TRBV7-9 to TRBJ2-1; D might be TRBD1 (6 bases). Germline lookup yields CDR1 SEHNR and CDR2 FQNEAQ (reference sequence). CDR3 length equals 14 residues. V gave up 3 bases and J gave up 5 bases, with 11 bases separating them. Written as DNA, the CDR3 is TGTGCCAGCAGCTTTCCATACAGGGACAATGAGCAGTTCTTC. The encoded protein is CASSFPYRDNEQFF.

The rearrangement links TRBV28 to TRBJ1-2; D is perhaps TRBD1 (5 bases). The CDR3 is made up of 15 amino acids. Trimming cost V 3 bases and J 4 bases, with 15 bases left between them. Germline CDR1 reads MDHEN; CDR2 reads SYDVKM. The CDR3 spells CASSLRIGDRYGYTF. CDR3 bases: TGTGCCAGCAGTTTGAGGATAGGGGACCGCTATGGCTACACCTTC.